These 20 T cell receptor beta chains were all obtained from the same sample, sequenced in a study of cytomegalovirus exposure and HLA in healthy donors. The PCR had 60 Vbeta and 13 Jbeta primers. Here immunoSEQ multiplex PCR was the method, and the copy in TCRdb shows in-frame clones only, minus some. The sample lists under 250,000 clones, 65% to 85% seen once, with roughly 3% in the top ten. Source material: PBMCs. These receptors all stem from a woman in her 30s in good health and CMV-seronegative.

This chain joins TRBV30 and TRBJ2-7, with 10 bases lining up with TRBD1. Trimming at V came to 7 bases and at J to 7 bases, leaving 10 bases not matched to a gene. The CDR3 runs to 13 residues. In germline, CDR1 is GTSNPN, CDR2 SVGIG (reference sequence). The chain's CDR3 is CAFHRDRGLEQYV. The CDR3, as DNA: TGTGCCTTCCACCGGGACAGGGGACTAGAGCAGTACGTC.

The chain recombines TRBV27 with TRBJ2-2; TRBD2 matches at 11 bases. The CDR3 is 16 residues long. The V and J ends lost 4 bases and 3 bases, in that order; junction bases with no gene match: 4. Germline V gene data show CDR1 as MNHEY and CDR2 as SMNVEV (reference sequence). CDR3 bases: TGTGCCAGCAGTTCACTAGCGGGAGTTGACACCGGGGAGCTGTTTTTT. It specifies CASSSLAGVDTGELFF.

The chain combines TRBV7-2 with TRBJ2-1; the match to TRBD2 covers 8 bases. The V and J ends lost 4 bases and 4 bases, in that order; junction bases with no gene match: 6. CDR3 length: 15 residues. Germline assignment: CDR1 SGHTA and CDR2 FQGNSA. For the CDR3, the DNA is TGTGCCAGCAGCTCATTAGCGGGGATTTACAATGAGCAGTTCTTC. Protein product: CASSSLAGIYNEQFF.

This clone was counted between two and nine times. The J gene is TRBJ1-2, the V gene TRBV7-9, with 8 nucleotides matching TRBD1. From germline, CDR1 is SEHNR and CDR2 FQNEAQ (reference sequence). The CDR3 is 14 amino acids. The CDR3 here is CRDGSGQGGYGYTF. The CDR3 DNA sequence: TGTCGGGATGGCTCCGGACAGGGCGGCTATGGCTACACCTTC.

This clone has more than one count but fewer than ten. The rearrangement joins TRBV5-1 to TRBJ2-7; possibly TRBD2 for D (6 bases). V lost 8 bases and J lost 1, with 13 bases in between. There are 13 residues in the CDR3. Germline values: CDR1 SGHRS, CDR2 YFSETQ. CDR3 DNA sequence: TGCGCCAGTCCAGGGACTTCGTCCTACGAGCAGTACTTC. This gives the protein CASPGTSSYEQYF.

This clone was detected once. One junction end does not reproduce the germline sequence, and a read error may be involved. V is TRBV6-5 and J is TRBJ1-1, with D possibly TRBD1 on 6 matching bases. There are 12 residues in the CDR3. Germline values: CDR1 MNHEY, CDR2 SVGAGI. The CDR3 DNA reads as TGTGCCAGCAGTCACTCAGGGGCTGAAGCTTTCTTT. This codes for CASSHSGAEAFF.

CDR3 residues: CASSSPLAGGFNEQFF. The CDR3 DNA sequence: TGTGCCAGCAGTTCGCCACTAGCGGGAGGGTTCAATGAGCAGTTCTTC. This chain links TRBV28 with TRBJ2-1; 13 bases match TRBD2. The V segment lost 4 bases and the J segment 6 bases; nucleotides outside the gene matches: 6. Germline lookup yields CDR1 MDHEN and CDR2 SYDVKM. The CDR3 is 16 residues long.

The chain employs TRBV6-5 and TRBJ2-2, with 11 bases aligning to TRBD1. V lost 8 bases, J lost 7 bases, and 9 bases stayed unmatched. CDR1 and CDR2 (germline): MNHEY, SVGAGI. The CDR3 is made up of 15 amino acids. The DNA for the CDR3 is TGTGCCAGCGCCCGGGACAGGGGGTATCTCGGGGAGCTGTTTTTT. Amino acids: CASARDRGYLGELFF.

This chain joins TRBV6-6 and TRBJ2-7; D is perhaps TRBD2 (5 bases). CDR1 is MNHNY and CDR2 is SVGAGI in the germline V gene (reference sequence). This CDR3 is built from 11 residues. Trimming shortened V by 4 bases and J by 6 bases, and 7 bases separated the two germline ends. CDR3 sequence reads: CASSFGLEQYF. The CDR3 DNA reads as TGTGCCAGCAGTTTCGGACTCGAGCAGTACTTC.

The CDR3 nucleotides read TGTGCCAGCAGGGGACAGGGAACGTTGGACACTGAAGCTTTCTTT. It yields the protein CASRGQGTLDTEAFF. The genes are TRBV2 and TRBJ1-1; 9 bases map to TRBD1. Germline CDR1 and CDR2: SNHLY and FYNNEI. V gave up 6 bases and J gave up 3 bases; unmatched junction bases: 8. The CDR3 has 15 residues.

The chain has TRBV5-1 and TRBJ1-1, with D unclear. This CDR3 has 14 amino acids. V was pared by 0 bases and J by 2 bases, with 8 bases between. Germline lookup yields CDR1 SGHRS and CDR2 YFSETQ. The CDR3 spells CASSLAERNTEAFF. For the CDR3, the DNA is TGCGCCAGCAGCTTGGCCGAGAGAAACACTGAAGCTTTCTTT.

J is TRBJ1-1 and V is TRBV11-2; D is ambiguous. V lost 6 bases, J lost 8 bases, and 16 bases lay in between. The germline CDR1 and CDR2 sequences are SGHAT and FQNNGV. The CDR3 is 13 residues long. CDR3 in DNA: TGTGCCAGCAGTCTCCCGACGCGGAGCGAAGCTTTCTTT. Protein sequence: CASSLPTRSEAFF.

The V gene is TRBV30, the J gene TRBJ1-1, with D unresolved. This CDR3 spans 13 amino acids. V lost 7 bases and J 4 bases, leaving 16 bases between the germline ends. Germline CDR1 reads GTSNPN; CDR2 reads SVGIG (reference sequence). In DNA form, the CDR3 reads TGTGCCTCAGATTTCCGGGATCTCACTGAAGCTTTCTTT. Amino acids: CASDFRDLTEAFF.

The chain combines TRBV13 with TRBJ2-3; D gene ambiguous. Per germline, CDR1 PRHDT and CDR2 FYEKMQ (reference sequence). V dropped 5 bases and J dropped 2 bases, with 17 bases sitting between them. The CDR3 has 16 amino acids. The CDR3 bases are TGTGCCAGCAGCGCCAGACTGGAGCTCTCCACAGATACGCAGTATTTT. This gives the protein CASSARLELSTDTQYF.

A note on this clone: The junction departs from the called germline gene at one end, perhaps through a read error. This chain uses TRBV7-9 with TRBJ2-3; TRBD2 aligns across 7 bases. Germline assignment: CDR1 SEHNR and CDR2 FQNEAQ (reference sequence). The CDR3 contains 18 residues. DNA of the CDR3: TGTTCCAGCAGCTTATTTCGGGGGGTAGGACCGGGCACAGATACGCAGTATTTT. Translating it yields CSSSLFRGVGPGTDTQYF.

The chain has TRBV6-5 and TRBJ1-1, with D possibly matching TRBD1 (6 bases). V shed 8 bases and J shed 1 base, with 14 bases lying between them. The CDR3 is made up of 14 amino acids. Germline lookup yields CDR1 MNHEY and CDR2 SVGAGI. In nucleotides, the CDR3 is TGTGCCAGCCGGGGGGCGAAGGGGAACACTGAAGCTTTCTTT. Translating gives CASRGAKGNTEAFF.

The chain is built from TRBV25-1 and TRBJ1-2, with a tentative D call TRBD1 (5 bases). The CDR3 consists of 16 residues. Trimming took off 0 bases at V and 5 bases at J, with 16 bases between the two ends. Germline-derived CDR1 and CDR2 are MGHDK and SYGVNS. The CDR3 nucleotides read TGTGCCAGCAGTGAATATGGGGGGACGGGAAGTTATGGCTACACCTTC. Its protein product is CASSEYGGTGSYGYTF.

This clone showed up just a few times. This sequence joins TRBV19 and TRBJ1-5, with 7 bases fitting TRBD1. V shed 4 bases and J 0 bases; nucleotides not matched to a gene: 6. CDR3 length equals 16 residues. Germline V CDR1 and CDR2: LNHDA, SQIVND (reference sequence). CDR3 amino acids: CASSTDRVYSNQPQHF. In DNA form, the CDR3 reads TGTGCCAGTAGTACTGACAGGGTCTATAGCAATCAGCCCCAGCATTTT.

The genes are TRBV28 and TRBJ2-1, with D perhaps matching TRBD2 (5 bases). V lost 7 bases to trimming and J lost 10 bases, with 11 bases between them. The CDR3 extends over 11 amino acids. Germline loops: CDR1 MDHEN, CDR2 SYDVKM. CDR3 protein: CASTGAAEQFF. In nucleotides, the CDR3 is TGTGCCAGCACCGGAGCGGCGGAGCAGTTCTTC.

The V call is TRBV18, the J call TRBJ1-2, with TRBD1 matching 8 bases. Germline-derived CDR1 and CDR2 are KGHSH and LQKENI. This CDR3 contains 13 residues. V lost 4 bases and J lost 8; bases outside the gene matches: 6. Written as DNA, the CDR3 is TGTGCCAGCTCACAGGACAGGGTGGACGGCTACACCTTC. Amino acid sequence: CASSQDRVDGYTF.